The T cell receptor beta chain described here comes from a study of response to subunit inactivated influenza vaccine. The CDR3 length is 14 residues. Germline V gene lookup returns CDR1 MNHEY and CDR2 SMNVEV (reference sequence). Trimming took 5 bases from V and 2 from J, leaving 13 bases between them. TCRdb fed the RT-PCR reads into MiXCR, producing one record per CDR3 protein. The sample has 630,000 or so distinct CDR3 sequences; more than 15% are singletons. This clonotype came up many times. Specimen: PBMCs from blood, collected 12 days after vaccination. The receptor's source is a man in his fifties or sixties who received an inactivated influenza vaccine. This sequence joins TRBV27 and TRBJ2-7, with TRBD2 as a possible D gene (6 bases). Here the CDR3 reads CASSKTGEAYEQYF. CDR3 bases: TGTGCCAGCAGTAAAACCGGGGAGGCCTACGAGCAGTACTTC.